The present entry profiles one T cell receptor beta chain with its context. Antigen unknown. This specimen belongs to a study of CD8 T cells in ankylosing spondylitis. General observations from the study: About 8 highly homologous variants made up a TCR beta motif, and this motif appeared characteristic of ankylosing spondylitis blood.

TCRdb passed the 5' RACE reads through MiXCR, listing each CDR3 protein once. The table records hundreds of thousands of distinct CDR3 sequences, approximately 12% of them present only once. The CDR3 is 11 amino acids. Germline V gene lookup returns CDR1 MNHNY and CDR2 SVGAGI (reference sequence). V dropped 5 bases and J dropped 6 bases, with 5 bases sitting between them. The sample taken for sequencing was blood, either unsorted or a sorted T cell fraction (not recorded which). V usage is TRBV6-6 and J usage is TRBJ2-1; the D is unclear. The clonotype originates from a male donor with ankylosing spondylitis. DNA for the CDR3: TGTGCCAGCAGTGGTCTCAATGAGCAGTTCTTC. Translated, it gives CASSGLNEQFF.